This TCR beta chain comes out of a study of control samples from healthy donors and cancer patients. Data came from immunoSEQ multiplex PCR; TCRdb stores just in-frame clones and leaves some out. Among about 120,000 clones listed, roughly 90% were seen once. After removal of 3 bases from V and 7 bases from J, the junction contained 11 bases not matched to a gene. This CDR3 region has 16 residues. Germline values: CDR1 KGHDR, CDR2 SFDVKD. This rearrangement joins TRBV24-1 to TRBJ1-2; 9 bases line up with TRBD1. Sequences were obtained from blood. The sequence derives from a man aged 45-65 years in good health. CDR3 residues: CATSDPRTGVTGGYTF. The CDR3 nucleotides read TGTGCCACCAGTGATCCCAGGACAGGGGTTACGGGTGGCTACACCTTC.